The T cell receptor beta chain under discussion was sequenced for a study of molecular identifiers for immune sequencing clone quantification. Sorting was used to obtain naive CD8 T cells (CD8+CD4-CCR7+CD45RA+). For bulk TCR libraries, previously described methods and listed TCR primers were used. TCRdb fed the PCR reads into MiXCR, producing one record per CDR3 protein. The data show about 640,000 distinct CDR3 sequences, with just under 20% seen just once and around 0.86% held by the top ten. General observations from the study: Beyond 20 RNA copies, clones held over 97% of effector molecules, compared with under 1% in naive cells.

With respect to this clonotype: What it recognizes is unknown. The junction differs from germline at one of its ends, possibly a read error.

The sequence was collected from a human donor in good health. Some libraries in this study had Jurkat cell RNA spiked in. Sequencing was done on a sample of naive CD8+ T cells from blood, with Jurkat cell RNA spiked in. Noted subset: FACS-sorted CD8+CD4-CCR7+CD45RA+ naive T cells.

The CDR3 is CASNVVAGPGNEQFF. The DNA of the CDR3 is TGTGCCAGCAACGTAGTAGCGGGACCAGGCAATGAGCAGTTCTTC. The rearrangement links TRBV9 to TRBJ2-1, with 8 bases identical to TRBD2. This CDR3 has 15 amino acids. Germline V gene lookup returns CDR1 SGDLS and CDR2 YYNGEE.